This TCR beta chain was sequenced for a study of blood T cell repertoires in COVID-19 (TCRdb year 2020). Regarding the complete study: The collaborator samples originated in the United States, Italy and Spain and spanned the acute and convalescent phases of COVID-19. The material from the prospective study consisted of cDNA or gDNA derived from T cells, B-cell-depleted T cells, or PBMCs. Deeply sampled blood TCRbeta repertoires from subjects exposed to, actively infected with, or recovered from COVID-19 were included in the dataset. The repertoires were released in a freely available public database intended as a resource for research on the immune response to SARS-CoV-2. The samples were drawn from the first 160 participants of the ongoing ImmuneRACE study and from some 1,300 subjects provided by 6 global collaborators. The sample metadata nearly always contained a de-identified subject ID, COVID-19 status, age in years and sex. Where available, HLA class I and class II types were taken from metadata supplied by the sample provider and were not determined by assay-based typing.

This clone was picked up one time. No cognate antigen has been identified for it. Within one base of it there is no much larger clone, and no base qualities were kept. CDR1 and CDR2 are read off the germline V gene as ENHRY and SYGVKD. Deletion took 0 bases off V and 5 bases off J, with a span of 14 bases between the germline ends. The CDR3 sequence holds 15 residues, the cysteine and phenylalanine included. Just CDR3 DNA is preserved here, 45 bases in frame from base 1. Each collaborating institution followed its own protocols to collect whole blood in K2EDTA tubes. For TCRbeta analysis, collaborators shipped samples in one of three forms: frozen whole blood, isolated PBMCs, or DNA extracted from either of those sample types. Overall study results and their limits: The amount of clinical and demographic metadata varied by source and participant and was provided uncurated.

TCRbeta CDR3 regions were amplified from genomic DNA by means of the immunoSEQ Assay, a bias-controlled multiplex PCR. From the authors' description of their analysis: Nucleated cell counts per sample were estimated from amplification of reference gene primers within the assay. To quantify the absolute abundance of each unique TCRbeta CDR3 rearrangement, sequence reads were collapsed and filtered. For each sample, productive Simpson clonality was calculated as the square root of Simpson's diversity index over productive rearrangements. The immuneACCESS repertoire file appears here via TCRdb, limited to in-frame rearrangements. These files lack a portion of the clones; in checked studies, under half of the deficit traces to unresolved V genes, and the cause of the others is not known. From that table come the V and J calls and clone size; the DNA was used to work out D and trimming. The sample table lists over 65,000 clones, about 81% of them with a count of one. About 9.1% of the sample is taken by the ten largest.

Sequenced input: peripheral blood. The sequence was obtained from a human donor in a cohort sampled during active COVID-19. The chain was built from TRBV10-3 and TRBJ2-7; the D gene cannot be named for sure. Here is the DNA: TGTGCCATCAGTGAGTCCCCTCTCCCCCCCCACGAGCAGTACTTC. It specifies CAISESPLPPHEQYF.